The clone carrying this T cell receptor (beta chain) was seen more than once but under ten times. Using its own MiXCR run on the RT-PCR reads, TCRdb lists one record per CDR3 protein. The sample holds 500,000 to 600,000 distinct CDR3 sequences, approximately 16% seen once. The data are from a study of response to subunit inactivated influenza vaccine. Germline assignment: CDR1 SQVTM and CDR2 ANQGSEA. The CDR3 has 14 residues. V trimming: 6 bases; J trimming: 7 bases; junction bases outside the gene matches: 10. Material: CD4+ T cells sorted from PBMCs, obtained around 25 months after vaccination. The receptor comes from a man aged 50 to 75 who received an inactivated influenza vaccine. The chain carries TRBV29-1 and TRBJ2-1, with 9 bases fitting TRBD1. This CDR3 reads CSVGDRVVMNEQFF. CDR3 sequence (DNA): TGCAGCGTCGGGGACAGGGTGGTAATGAATGAGCAGTTCTTC.